This TCR beta chain was found in a study of shared clonotypes between healthy human individuals. Study-wide results and limits: Sorted-subset samples were not fully sequenced, rarefaction indicated.

The CDR3 extends over 15 amino acids. Germline V gene sequence: CDR1 SGHRS, CDR2 YFSETQ. Germline trimming cut 4 bases from V and 4 bases from J; bases unmatched to any gene: 8. Around 32,000 T cell genomes, or roughly 200 ng DNA, went into the sorted-subset replicate PCRs. Assay: immunoSEQ multiplex PCR; the TCRdb copy retains only in-frame clones and omits some. The sample consists of under 150,000 clones, about 70% of them appearing once. Remarks on this clone: Antigen unknown.

The source of this sequence is a woman aged 30 to 39 in good health. The sequencing sample was made of memory CD8+ T cells sorted from blood. Noted subset: CD45RO+ cells pooled with CCR7-negative TemRA cells. The chain has TRBV5-1 and TRBJ2-1; 7 bases agree with TRBD2. In nucleotides, the CDR3 is TGCGCCAGCAGCAAAGATTCTAGCGGATACAATGAGCAGTTCTTC. It is translated as CASSKDSSGYNEQFF.